The text below deals with one T cell receptor beta chain. V gave up 6 bases and J gave up 4 bases; unmatched junction bases: 9. Per germline, CDR1 SQVTM and CDR2 ANQGSEA. The CDR3 loop spans 17 amino acids. The sample originates from a study of response to subunit inactivated influenza vaccine. TCRdb passed the RT-PCR reads through MiXCR, listing each CDR3 protein once. The sample records about 480,000 distinct CDR3 sequences, roughly 13% being singletons. The chain links TRBV29-1 to TRBJ2-1, with TRBD2 identical over 16 bases. This material consisted of PBMCs from blood, taken roughly 48 days after vaccination. This receptor was obtained from a man aged 50 or older who received an inactivated influenza vaccine. CDR3 sequence: CSVLLGTSGRGYNEQFF. The CDR3 bases are TGCAGCGTCCTACTAGGGACTAGCGGGAGGGGGTACAATGAGCAGTTCTTC.